This TCR beta chain was recovered during a study of T-cell memory formation after mild COVID-19. TCRdb re-called the 5' RACE reads with MiXCR, one entry per CDR3 protein. The data hold under 200,000 distinct CDR3 sequences, with 25% to 40% observed a single time. Overall study results and limits: Confirmation was lacking for SARS-CoV-2 specificity of second-wave clones that peaked on day 37.

This clonotype was counted between two and nine times. The antigen is not known. This sequence was found in an adult woman who had mild COVID-19 (a few samples of this study predate the infection). Cell type and time point are not known. The sequenced sample was PBMCs or a T cell subset sorted from them (not recorded which).

The DNA of the CDR3 is TGTGCCAGCAGCTTTTCCACAGGACTTTCTTCCAAAAACATTCAGTACTTC. This gives the protein CASSFSTGLSSKNIQYF. The chain employs TRBV7-2 and TRBJ2-4, with D perhaps given as TRBD1 or TRBD2 (5 bases each). Trimming stripped 3 bases from V and 2 bases from J, with 17 bases between. This CDR3 spans 17 amino acids. CDR1 is SGHTA, CDR2 FQGNSA, per germline.